This passage covers 7 T cell receptor beta chains from one sample sequenced in a study of cytomegalovirus exposure and HLA in healthy donors (dated by TCRdb to about 2017). Library method: the immunoSEQ multiplex PCR assay. A mixture of 60 forward primers for TCR Vbeta segments and 13 reverse primers for TCR Jbeta segments was used in the multiplex PCR. TCRdb mirrors the immuneACCESS table, restricted to in-frame sequences. Some clones are absent from its copies; in checked studies, under half trace to an unresolved V gene, and the reason for the others is unknown. This sample gives under 250,000 clones in total; around 80% of them show up just once. 3.5% to 4% of the sample comes from the top ten. The specimen sequenced was PBMCs. These receptors originate from a male donor in good health and CMV-seronegative.

This clone was picked up one time. The CDR3 DNA follows: TGTTCCACCTCAAGTGCGGGAGGGGGTTCGGGTGGTGAGCAGTTCTTC. It yields the protein CSTSSAGGGSGGEQFF. The genes are TRBV7-9 and TRBJ2-1; 9 nucleotides line up with TRBD2. The CDR3 extends over 16 amino acids. Germline V gene data show CDR1 as SEHNR and CDR2 as FQNEAQ (reference sequence).

As for this clone: Relative to the germline gene, one junction end is altered; a read error may explain this. V is TRBV7-9 and J is TRBJ1-1, with D perhaps matching TRBD1 (5 bases). Per the germline V gene, CDR1 is SEHNR and CDR2 is FQNEAQ (reference sequence). CDR3 length: 12 amino acids. CDR3 protein: CSSSLASGEAFF. CDR3 nucleotide sequence: TGTTCCAGCAGCTTAGCCTCGGGGGAGGCTTTCTTT.

This clone has only a few counts. V gene TRBV19 combines with J gene TRBJ1-1; tentatively, D is TRBD1 (6 bases). This CDR3 spans 17 amino acids. Per the germline V gene, CDR1 is LNHDA and CDR2 is SQIVND (reference sequence). V lost 3 bases and J lost 0, with 17 bases in between. CDR3 loop: CASSMRGPGEMNTEAFF. The CDR3 DNA is TGTGCCAGTAGTATGCGGGGGCCAGGGGAAATGAACACTGAAGCTTTCTTT.

This chain connects TRBV5-6 to TRBJ2-5; 9 positions agree with TRBD1. The tail of the sequence fits TRBJ2-7 better, so the J call may be wrong. The CDR3 runs to 15 residues. From germline, CDR1 is SGHDT and CDR2 YYEEEE. This CDR3 is CASSLGDRVADEQYF. As DNA, the CDR3 is TGTGCCAGCAGCTTGGGGGACAGGGTAGCGGACGAGCAGTACTTC.

The chain joins TRBV6-5 to TRBJ2-7; 8 nucleotides line up with TRBD1. The CDR3 totals 15 residues. In germline, CDR1 is MNHEY, CDR2 SVGAGI. Unmatched junction bases numbered 6, after V lost 5 bases and J lost 0 bases. The CDR3 DNA is TGTGCCAGCAGTCCGGGACAGGTTAGCTCCTACGAGCAGTACTTC. Protein sequence: CASSPGQVSSYEQYF.

The V gene is TRBV18, the J gene TRBJ2-7; 7 positions match TRBD2. Germline-derived CDR1 and CDR2 are KGHSH and LQKENI. The CDR3 consists of 14 residues. The ends lost 0 bases at V and 2 bases at J; junction bases unmatched: 1. CDR3 protein: CASSPPTSAYEQYF. The CDR3 DNA sequence: TGTGCCAGCTCACCACCAACTAGCGCCTACGAGCAGTACTTC.

The rearrangement links TRBV5-1 to TRBJ2-3, with 12 bases fitting TRBD2. The germline gives CDR1 SGHRS, CDR2 YFSETQ. The CDR3 totals 16 residues. J gave up 0 bases and V 4 bases, and 3 bases lay outside the gene matches. The CDR3 spells CASSAGTSGSTDTQYF. The CDR3 DNA is TGCGCCAGCAGCGCCGGGACTAGCGGGAGCACAGATACGCAGTATTTT.